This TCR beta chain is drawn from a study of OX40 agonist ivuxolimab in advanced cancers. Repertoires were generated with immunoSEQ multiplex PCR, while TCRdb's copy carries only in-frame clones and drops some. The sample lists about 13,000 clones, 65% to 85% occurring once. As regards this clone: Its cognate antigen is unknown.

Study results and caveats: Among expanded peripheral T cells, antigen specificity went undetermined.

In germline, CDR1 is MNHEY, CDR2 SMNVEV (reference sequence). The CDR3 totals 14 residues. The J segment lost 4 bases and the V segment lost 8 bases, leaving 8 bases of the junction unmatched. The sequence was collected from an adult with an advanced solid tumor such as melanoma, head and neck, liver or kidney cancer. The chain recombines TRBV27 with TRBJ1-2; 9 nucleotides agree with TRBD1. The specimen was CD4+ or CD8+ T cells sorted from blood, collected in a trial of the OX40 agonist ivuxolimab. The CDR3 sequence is CASGNRGLGYGYTF. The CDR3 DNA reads TGTGCCAGCGGCAACAGGGGGCTAGGCTATGGCTACACCTTC.